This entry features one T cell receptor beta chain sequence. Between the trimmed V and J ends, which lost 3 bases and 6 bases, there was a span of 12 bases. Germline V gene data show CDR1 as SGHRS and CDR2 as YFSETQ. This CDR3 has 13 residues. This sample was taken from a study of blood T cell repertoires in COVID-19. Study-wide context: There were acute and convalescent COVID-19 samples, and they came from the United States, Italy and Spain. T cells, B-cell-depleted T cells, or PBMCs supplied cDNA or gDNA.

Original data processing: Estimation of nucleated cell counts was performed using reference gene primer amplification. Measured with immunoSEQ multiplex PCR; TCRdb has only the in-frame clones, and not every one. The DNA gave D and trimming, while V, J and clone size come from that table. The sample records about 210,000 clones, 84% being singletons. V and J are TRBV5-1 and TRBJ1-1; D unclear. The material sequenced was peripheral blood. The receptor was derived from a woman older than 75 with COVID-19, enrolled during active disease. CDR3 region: CASSSDLEAEAFF. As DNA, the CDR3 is TGCGCCAGCAGCTCCGACTTGGAGGCTGAAGCTTTCTTT.